The clone carrying this TCR beta chain was counted only a few times. This entry is derived from a study of CD8 T cells in Susac syndrome. V was cut by 1 base and J by 1 base, with 4 bases left in between. This CDR3 has 13 amino acids. Germline values: CDR1 SGHNT, CDR2 YENEEA. The authors sequenced TCR beta from blood CD8+ and CD4+ T cells. Both CD4+ and CD8+ T cells were negatively isolated, and TEMRA cells underwent FACS enrichment. The RNA, roughly 0.45 to 1 ug, was put through reverse transcription using random hexamers. TCR beta CDR3 was amplified by immunoSEQ covering 54 Vbeta and 13 Jbeta. TCRdb processed the immunoSEQ multiplex PCR reads anew with MiXCR; each CDR3 protein has one entry. The table includes about 130,000 distinct CDR3 sequences, about 90% detected once.

This clonotype was obtained from a human donor with multiple sclerosis. The chain couples TRBV11-3 to TRBJ1-1; no clear D gene. The sequenced sample consisted of CD8+ T cells from PBMCs. CDR3 region: CASSLGENTEAFF. The CDR3 coding sequence is TGTGCCAGCAGCTTAGGGGAGAACACTGAAGCTTTCTTT. Complete variable domain (other parts from reference TRBV11-3 and TRBJ1-1): EAGVVQSPRYKIIEKKQPVAFWCNPISGHNTLYWYLQNLGQGPELLIRYENEEAVDDSQLPKDRFSAERLKGVDSTLKIQPAELGDSAVYLCASSLGENTEAFFGQGTRLTVV.